The next 4 T cell receptor beta chains were all read from a single sample in a study of spatial heterogeneity in lung cancer. Each CDR3 protein gets one entry after TCRdb re-called the 5' RACE reads with MiXCR. This sample carries approximately 17,000 distinct CDR3 sequences, 15% to 20% of them seen once, and the ten largest clones take around 6%. Noted time point: blood at routine non-recurrence follow-up after resection. Material: PBMCs, obtained at follow-up. The source is a male donor with early-stage non-small cell lung cancer.

In this sample, this clonotype turned up a few times. V is TRBV24-1 and J is TRBJ1-1; no firm D call. CDR1 is KGHDR and CDR2 is SFDVKD in the germline V gene. The CDR3 extends over 11 amino acids. The ends were cut back, 3 bases at V and 9 bases at J, with 7 bases in the middle. Written as DNA, the CDR3 is TGTGCCACCAGTGATGATCGTAAAGCTTTCTTT. Translated, it gives CATSDDRKAFF.

As concerns this clonotype: Since a much larger clone is just one base distant, this may be a read error. In nucleotides, the CDR3 is TGTGCCAGCAGCTTTACGCCTGGTACAGGGGGCTGCAACGAGCAGTACTTC. It codes for CASSFTPGTGGCNEQYF. This chain connects TRBV6-2 or TRBV6-3 to TRBJ2-7; 9 bases map to TRBD1. Trimming took 6 bases from V and 5 from J; bases not matched to a gene: 17. The CDR3 extends over 17 amino acids. The V gene's germline CDR1 is MNHEY and CDR2 SVGEGT.

Sample share makes this clonotype medium-sized. The chain is built from TRBV7-2 and TRBJ1-6; a weak D match, TRBD1 (6 bases). This CDR3 spans 15 amino acids. Per germline, CDR1 SGHTA and CDR2 FQGNSA. V shed 0 bases and J shed 7 bases, with 10 bases lying between them. The CDR3 DNA sequence: TGTGCCAGCAGCTTAGCGGCAGGGGCCAATTCACCCCTCCACTTT. It codes for CASSLAAGANSPLHF.

V and J are TRBV13 and TRBJ2-3, with 15 bases matching TRBD2. This CDR3 is 20 amino acids long. CDR1 is PRHDT, CDR2 FYEKMQ, per germline (reference sequence). Losses at the gene ends were 3 bases for V and 0 bases for J; bases not matched to a gene: 10. The CDR3 nucleotides are TGTGCCAGCAGCTTGGAAACCGGGACTAGCGGGGGGATTAGCACAGATACGCAGTATTTT. It yields the protein CASSLETGTSGGISTDTQYF.